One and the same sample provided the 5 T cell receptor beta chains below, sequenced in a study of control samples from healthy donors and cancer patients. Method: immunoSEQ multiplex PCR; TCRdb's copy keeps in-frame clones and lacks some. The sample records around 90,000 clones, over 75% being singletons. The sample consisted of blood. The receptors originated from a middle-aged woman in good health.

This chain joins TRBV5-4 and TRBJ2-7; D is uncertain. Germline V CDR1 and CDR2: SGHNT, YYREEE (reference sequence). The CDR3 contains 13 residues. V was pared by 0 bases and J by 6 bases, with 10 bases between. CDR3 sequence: CASSLAVAPEQYF. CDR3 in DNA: TGTGCCAGCAGCTTGGCGGTAGCCCCCGAGCAGTACTTC.

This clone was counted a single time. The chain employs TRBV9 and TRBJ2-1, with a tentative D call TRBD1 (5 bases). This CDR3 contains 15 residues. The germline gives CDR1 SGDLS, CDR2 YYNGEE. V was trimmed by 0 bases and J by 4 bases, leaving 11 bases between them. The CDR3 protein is CASSVAPTAYNEQFF. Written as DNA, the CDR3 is TGTGCCAGCAGCGTAGCCCCGACAGCGTACAATGAGCAGTTCTTC.

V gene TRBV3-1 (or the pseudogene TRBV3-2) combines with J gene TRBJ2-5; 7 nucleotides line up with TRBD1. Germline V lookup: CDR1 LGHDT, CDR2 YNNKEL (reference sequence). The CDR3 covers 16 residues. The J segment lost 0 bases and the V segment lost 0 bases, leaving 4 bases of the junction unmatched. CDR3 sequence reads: CASSQDDTGDQETQYF. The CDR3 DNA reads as TGTGCCAGCAGCCAAGATGACACAGGGGACCAAGAGACCCAGTACTTC.

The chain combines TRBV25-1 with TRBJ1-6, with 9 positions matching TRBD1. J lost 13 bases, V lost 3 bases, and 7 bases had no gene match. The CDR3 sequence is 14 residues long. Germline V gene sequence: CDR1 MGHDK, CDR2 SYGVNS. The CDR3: CASSDPGQGPPLHF. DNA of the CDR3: TGTGCCAGCAGTGACCCGGGACAGGGTCCCCCCCTCCACTTT.

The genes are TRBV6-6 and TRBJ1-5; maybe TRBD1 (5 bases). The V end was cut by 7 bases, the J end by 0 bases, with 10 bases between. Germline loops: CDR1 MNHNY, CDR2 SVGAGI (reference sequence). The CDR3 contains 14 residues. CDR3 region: CASNGQISNQPQHF. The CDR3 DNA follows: TGTGCCAGCAACGGACAAATTAGCAATCAGCCCCAGCATTTT.